This TCR beta chain was sequenced in a study of blood T cell repertoires in COVID-19. The overall study: The United States, Italy and Spain were the sources of the acute and convalescent COVID-19 samples. PBMCs, B-cell-depleted T cells, or T cells provided the cDNA or gDNA that made up the material.

Original methodology: Reference gene primer amplification gave estimated nucleated cell counts. Repertoires were generated with immunoSEQ multiplex PCR, while TCRdb's copy carries only in-frame clones and drops some. V, J and clone size are those of that table, while D and trimming were read from the DNA. The repertoire holds roughly 150,000 clones, more than 65% seen once, with over 9.5% in the top ten. The V gene's germline CDR1 is LGHNA and CDR2 YNFKEQ. The CDR3 has 15 amino acids. Trimming stripped 4 bases from V and 3 bases from J, with 14 bases between. The specimen was peripheral blood. V and J are TRBV4-2 and TRBJ2-3; possible D gene TRBD1, 6 bases. The clonotype was recovered from an elderly woman with active or convalescent COVID-19. The CDR3 DNA sequence: TGTGCCAGCAGCCTCCCGAAGGGGGTAACAGATACGCAGTATTTT. Amino acids: CASSLPKGVTDTQYF.